Listed here is a single T cell receptor beta chain. In the authors' workflow: Estimated nucleated cell counts came from reference gene primer amplification. TCRdb keeps only in-frame clones here, not all; method: immunoSEQ multiplex PCR. V and J calls and clone size are as listed in that table; D and trimming were resolved from the DNA. The sample comprises more than 200,000 clones, about 90% of which are singletons, and approximately 2% rests with the top ten. CDR1 and CDR2 from the germline V gene are KGHDR and SFDVKD. This CDR3 spans 15 amino acids. The V end was cut by 3 bases, the J end by 5 bases, with 15 bases between. This specimen comes from a study of blood T cell repertoires in COVID-19. The study drew participants aged about 18 to 95 years from some 23 US areas. Symptom resolution, clearance, or two negative PCRs marked the recovered donors of Cohort 3.

Specimen: PBMCs or T cells enriched from blood (not recorded which). This receptor was taken from a woman under 30 who had recovered from COVID-19. This chain links TRBV24-1 with TRBJ1-1; weak D call: TRBD1 (6 bases). The CDR3 here is CATSDPQGSVTEAFF. The DNA of the CDR3 is TGTGCCACCAGTGATCCACAGGGATCGGTAACTGAAGCTTTCTTT.